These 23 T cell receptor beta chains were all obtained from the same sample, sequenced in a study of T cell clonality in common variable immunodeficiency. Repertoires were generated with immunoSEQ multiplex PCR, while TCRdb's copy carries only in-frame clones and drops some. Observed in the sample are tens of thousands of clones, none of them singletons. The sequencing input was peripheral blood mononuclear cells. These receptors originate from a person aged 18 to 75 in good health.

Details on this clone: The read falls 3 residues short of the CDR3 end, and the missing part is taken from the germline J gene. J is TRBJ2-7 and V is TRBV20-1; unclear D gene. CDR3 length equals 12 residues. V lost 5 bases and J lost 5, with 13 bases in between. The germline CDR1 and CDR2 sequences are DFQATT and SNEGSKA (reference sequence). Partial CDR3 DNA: TGCAGTGCTCCCCTCAGATTCCACGAG. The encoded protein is CSAPLRFHE. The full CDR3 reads CSAPLRFHEQYF.

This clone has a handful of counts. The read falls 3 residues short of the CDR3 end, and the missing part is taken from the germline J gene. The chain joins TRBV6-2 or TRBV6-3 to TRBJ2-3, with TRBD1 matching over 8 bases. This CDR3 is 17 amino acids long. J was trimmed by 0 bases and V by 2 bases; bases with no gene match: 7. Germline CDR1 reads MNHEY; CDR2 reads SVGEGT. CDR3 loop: CASSYLQGAASTDTQYF. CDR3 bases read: TGTGCCAGCAGTTACCTTCAGGGGGCGGCTAGCACAGATACG.

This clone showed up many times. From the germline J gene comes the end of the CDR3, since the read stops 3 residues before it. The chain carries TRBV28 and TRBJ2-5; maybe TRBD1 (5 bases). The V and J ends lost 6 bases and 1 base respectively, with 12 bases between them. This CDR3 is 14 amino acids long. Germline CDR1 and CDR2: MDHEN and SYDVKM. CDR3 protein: CASRAPGAQETQYF. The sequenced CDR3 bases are TGTGCCAGCAGGGCGCCTGGGGCCCAAGAGACC.

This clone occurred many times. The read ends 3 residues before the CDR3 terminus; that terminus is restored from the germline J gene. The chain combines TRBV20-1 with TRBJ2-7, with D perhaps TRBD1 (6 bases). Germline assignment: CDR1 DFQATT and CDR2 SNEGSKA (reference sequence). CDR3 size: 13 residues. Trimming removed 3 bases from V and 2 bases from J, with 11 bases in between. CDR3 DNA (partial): TGCAGTGCTAGGGACAGTGGAACCTACGAG. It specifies CSARDSGTYE. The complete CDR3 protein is CSARDSGTYEQYF.

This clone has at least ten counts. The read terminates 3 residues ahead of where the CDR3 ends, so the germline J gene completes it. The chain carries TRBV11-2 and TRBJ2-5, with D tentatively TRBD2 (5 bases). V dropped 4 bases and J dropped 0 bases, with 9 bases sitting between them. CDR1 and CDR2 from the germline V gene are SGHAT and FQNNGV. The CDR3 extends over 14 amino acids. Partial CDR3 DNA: TGTGCCAGCAGCTCGCGGGCTTACCAAGAGACC. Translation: CASSSRAYQET. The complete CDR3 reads CASSSRAYQETQYF.

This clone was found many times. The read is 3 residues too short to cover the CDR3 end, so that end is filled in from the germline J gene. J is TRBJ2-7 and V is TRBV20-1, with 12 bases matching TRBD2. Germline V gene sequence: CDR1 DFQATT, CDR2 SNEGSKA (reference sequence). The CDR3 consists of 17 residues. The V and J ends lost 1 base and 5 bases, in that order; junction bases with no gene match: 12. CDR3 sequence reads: CSARVGGGLAGIHEQYF. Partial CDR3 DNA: TGCAGTGCTAGAGTGGGGGGAGGACTAGCGGGAATCCACGAG.

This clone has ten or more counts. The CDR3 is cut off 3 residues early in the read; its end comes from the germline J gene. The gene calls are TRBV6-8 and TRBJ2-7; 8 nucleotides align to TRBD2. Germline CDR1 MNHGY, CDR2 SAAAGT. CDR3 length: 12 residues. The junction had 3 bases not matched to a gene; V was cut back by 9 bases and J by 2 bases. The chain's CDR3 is CARGLAPYEQYF. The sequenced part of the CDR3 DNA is TGTGCCAGAGGACTAGCTCCCTACGAG.

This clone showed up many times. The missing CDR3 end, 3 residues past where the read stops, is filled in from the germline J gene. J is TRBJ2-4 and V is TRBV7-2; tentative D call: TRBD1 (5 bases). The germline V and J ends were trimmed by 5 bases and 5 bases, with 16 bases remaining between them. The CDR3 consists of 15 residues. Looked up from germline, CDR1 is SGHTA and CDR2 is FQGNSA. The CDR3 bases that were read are TGTGCCAGCAGCCTTGTTCAGGGTTCGGAAAACATT. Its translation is CASSLVQGSENI. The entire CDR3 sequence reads CASSLVQGSENIQYF.

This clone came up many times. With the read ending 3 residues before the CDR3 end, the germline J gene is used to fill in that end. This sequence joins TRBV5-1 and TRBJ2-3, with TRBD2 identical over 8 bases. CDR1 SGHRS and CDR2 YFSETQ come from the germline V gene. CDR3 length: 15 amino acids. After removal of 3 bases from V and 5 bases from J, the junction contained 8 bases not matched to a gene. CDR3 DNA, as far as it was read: TGCGCCAGCAGCTCCAGCGGGAGAAGGGAAGATACG. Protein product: CASSSSGRREDT. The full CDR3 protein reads CASSSSGRREDTQYF.

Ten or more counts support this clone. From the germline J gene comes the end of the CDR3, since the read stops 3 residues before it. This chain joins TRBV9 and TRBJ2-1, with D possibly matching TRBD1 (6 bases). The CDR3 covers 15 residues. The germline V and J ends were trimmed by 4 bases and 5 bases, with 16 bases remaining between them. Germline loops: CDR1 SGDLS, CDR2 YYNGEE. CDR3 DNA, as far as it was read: TGTGCCAGCAGCCTCACAGGGCATGCCGACAATGAG. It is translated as CASSLTGHADNE. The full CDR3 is CASSLTGHADNEQFF. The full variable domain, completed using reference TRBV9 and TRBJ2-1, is DSGVTQTPKHLITATGQRVTLRCSPRSGDLSVYWYQQSLDQGLQFLIQYYNGEERAKGNILERFSAQQFPDLHSELNLSSLELGDSALYFCASSLTGHADNEQFFGPGTRLTVL.

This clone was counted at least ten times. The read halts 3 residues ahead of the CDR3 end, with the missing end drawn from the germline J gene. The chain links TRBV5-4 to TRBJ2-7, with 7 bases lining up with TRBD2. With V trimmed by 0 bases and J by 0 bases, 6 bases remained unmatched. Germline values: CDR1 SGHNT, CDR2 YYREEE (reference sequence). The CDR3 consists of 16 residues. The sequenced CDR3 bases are TGTGCCAGCAGCTTGGGGGGAGCGGGGAGCTCCTACGAG. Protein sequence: CASSLGGAGSSYE. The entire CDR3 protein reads CASSLGGAGSSYEQYF.

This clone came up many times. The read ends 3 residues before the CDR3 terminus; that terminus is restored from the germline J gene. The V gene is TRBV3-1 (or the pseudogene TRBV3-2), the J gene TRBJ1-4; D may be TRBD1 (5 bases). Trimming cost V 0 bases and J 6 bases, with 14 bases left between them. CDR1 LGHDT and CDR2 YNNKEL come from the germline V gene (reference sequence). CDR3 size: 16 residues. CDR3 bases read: TGTGCCAGCAGCCAAGAGGGGCAGGGCTGGGATGAAAAA. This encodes CASSQEGQGWDEK. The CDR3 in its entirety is CASSQEGQGWDEKLFF.

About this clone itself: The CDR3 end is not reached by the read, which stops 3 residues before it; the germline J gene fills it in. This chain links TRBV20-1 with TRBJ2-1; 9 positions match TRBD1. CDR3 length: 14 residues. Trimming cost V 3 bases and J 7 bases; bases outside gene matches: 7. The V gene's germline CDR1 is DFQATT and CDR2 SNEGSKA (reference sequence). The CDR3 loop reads CSASRTGDNNEQFF. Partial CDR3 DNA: TGCAGTGCTAGCAGGACAGGGGATAATAATGAG.

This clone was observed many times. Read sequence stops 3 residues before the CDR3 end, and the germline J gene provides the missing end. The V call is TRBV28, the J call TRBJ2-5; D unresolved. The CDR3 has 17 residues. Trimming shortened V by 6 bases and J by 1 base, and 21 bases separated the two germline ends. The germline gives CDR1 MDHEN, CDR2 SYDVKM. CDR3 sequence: CASSPRLASSVQETQYF. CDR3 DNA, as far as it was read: TGTGCCAGCAGCCCCCGATTAGCCTCCTCGGTCCAAGAGACC.

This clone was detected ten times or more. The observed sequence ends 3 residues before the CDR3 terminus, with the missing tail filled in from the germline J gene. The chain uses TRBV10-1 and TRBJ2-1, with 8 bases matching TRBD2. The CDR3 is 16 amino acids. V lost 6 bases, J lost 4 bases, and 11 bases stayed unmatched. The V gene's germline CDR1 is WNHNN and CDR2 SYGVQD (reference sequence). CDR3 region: CASSQRPGLGYNEQFF. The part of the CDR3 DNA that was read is TGCGCCAGCAGCCAACGGCCGGGACTAGGATACAATGAG.

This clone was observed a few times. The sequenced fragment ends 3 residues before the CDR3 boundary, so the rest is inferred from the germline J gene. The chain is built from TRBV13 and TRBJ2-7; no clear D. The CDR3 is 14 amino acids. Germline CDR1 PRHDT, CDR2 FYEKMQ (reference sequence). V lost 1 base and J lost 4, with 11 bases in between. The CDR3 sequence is CASSLAASQYEQYF. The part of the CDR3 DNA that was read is TGTGCCAGCAGCTTAGCCGCGAGCCAATACGAG.

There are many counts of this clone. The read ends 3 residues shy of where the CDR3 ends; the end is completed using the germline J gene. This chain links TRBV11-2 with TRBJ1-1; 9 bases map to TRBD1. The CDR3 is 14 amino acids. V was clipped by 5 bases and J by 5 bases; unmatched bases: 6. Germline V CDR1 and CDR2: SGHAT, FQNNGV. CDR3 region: CASSLGQGGTEAFF. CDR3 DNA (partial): TGTGCCAGCAGCCTGGGACAGGGAGGTACTGAA.

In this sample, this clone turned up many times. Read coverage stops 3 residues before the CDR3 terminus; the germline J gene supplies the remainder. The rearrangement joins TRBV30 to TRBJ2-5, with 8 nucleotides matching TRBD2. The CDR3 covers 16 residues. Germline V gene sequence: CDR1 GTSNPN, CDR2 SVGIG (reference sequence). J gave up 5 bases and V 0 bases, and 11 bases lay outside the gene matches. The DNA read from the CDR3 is TGTGCCTGGAGTGTAACTAGCGGAGACTCGGGGGAGACC. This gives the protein CAWSVTSGDSGET. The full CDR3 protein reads CAWSVTSGDSGETQYF.

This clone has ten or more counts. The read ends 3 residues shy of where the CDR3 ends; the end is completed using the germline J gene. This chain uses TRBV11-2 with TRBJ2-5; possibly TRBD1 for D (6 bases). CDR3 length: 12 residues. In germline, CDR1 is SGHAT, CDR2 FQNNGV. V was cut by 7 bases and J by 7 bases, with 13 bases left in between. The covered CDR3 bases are TGTGCCAGCACAGGGGTCGGTAGGACC. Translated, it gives CASTGVGRT. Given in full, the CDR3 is CASTGVGRTQYF.

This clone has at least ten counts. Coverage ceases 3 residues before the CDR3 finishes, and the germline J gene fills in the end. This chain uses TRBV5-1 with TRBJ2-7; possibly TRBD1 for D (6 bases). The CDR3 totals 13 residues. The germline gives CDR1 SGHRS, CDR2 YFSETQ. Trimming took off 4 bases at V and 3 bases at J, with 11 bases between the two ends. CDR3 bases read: TGCGCCAGCAGCCCCGGGACACGCTACGAG. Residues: CASSPGTRYE. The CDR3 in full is CASSPGTRYEQYF.

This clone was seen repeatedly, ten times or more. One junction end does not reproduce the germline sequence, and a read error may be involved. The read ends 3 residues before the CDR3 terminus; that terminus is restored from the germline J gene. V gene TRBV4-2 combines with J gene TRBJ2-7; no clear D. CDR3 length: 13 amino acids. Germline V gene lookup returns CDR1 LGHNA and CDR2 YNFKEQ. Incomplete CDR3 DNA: TGCGCCAGCAGCCCCCCCGGCTCCTACGAG. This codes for CASSPPGSYE. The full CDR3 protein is CASSPPGSYEQYF.

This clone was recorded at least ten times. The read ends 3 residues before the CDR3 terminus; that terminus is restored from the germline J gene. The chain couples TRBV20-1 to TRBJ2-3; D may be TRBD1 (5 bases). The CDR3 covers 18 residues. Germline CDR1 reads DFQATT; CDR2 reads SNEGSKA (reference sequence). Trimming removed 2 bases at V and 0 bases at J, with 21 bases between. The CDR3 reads CSARSSDSGIPSTDTQYF. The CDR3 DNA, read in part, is TGCAGTGCTAGATCCTCAGACAGTGGCATACCGAGCACAGATACG.

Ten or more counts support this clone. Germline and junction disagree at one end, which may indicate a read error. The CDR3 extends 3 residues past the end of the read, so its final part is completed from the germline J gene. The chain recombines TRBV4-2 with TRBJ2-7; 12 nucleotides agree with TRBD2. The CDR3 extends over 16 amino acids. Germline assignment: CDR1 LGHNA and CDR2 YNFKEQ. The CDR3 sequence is CASSRITSGRFYEQYF. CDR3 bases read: TGCGCCAGCAGCCGCATAACTAGCGGGAGGTTCTACGAG.